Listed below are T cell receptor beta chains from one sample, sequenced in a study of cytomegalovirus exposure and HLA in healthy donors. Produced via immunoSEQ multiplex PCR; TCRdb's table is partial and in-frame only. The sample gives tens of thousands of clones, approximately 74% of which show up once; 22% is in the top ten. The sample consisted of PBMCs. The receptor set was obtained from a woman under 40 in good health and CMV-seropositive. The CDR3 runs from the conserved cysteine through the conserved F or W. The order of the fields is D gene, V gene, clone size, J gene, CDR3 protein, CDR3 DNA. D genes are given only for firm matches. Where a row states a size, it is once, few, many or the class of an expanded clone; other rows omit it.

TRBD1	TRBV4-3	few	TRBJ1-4	CASSPGQGFEKLFF	TGCGCCAGCAGCCCCGGACAGGGCTTTGAAAAACTGTTTTTT
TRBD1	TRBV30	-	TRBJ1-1	CAWSVGGRGTEAFF	TGTGCCTGGAGTGTAGGGGGCCGGGGAACTGAAGCTTTCTTT
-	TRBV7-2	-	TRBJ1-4	CASSPTGRGEKLFF	TGTGCCAGCAGCCCAACTGGACGAGGGGAAAAACTGTTTTTT
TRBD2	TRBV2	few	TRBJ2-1	CASSRSSGRAAYNEQFF	TGTGCCAGCAGTCGGTCTAGCGGGAGGGCCGCCTACAATGAGCAGTTCTTC
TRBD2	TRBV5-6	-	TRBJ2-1	CASSKPGLALHEQFF	TGTGCCAGCAGCAAGCCGGGACTAGCCCTTCATGAGCAGTTCTTC
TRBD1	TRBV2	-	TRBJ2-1	CASGRAPRGTEQFF	TGTGCCAGCGGAAGGGCACCCAGGGGGACTGAGCAGTTCTTC
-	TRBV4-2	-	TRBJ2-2	CASSPTPPLRVNTGELFF	TGTGCCAGCAGCCCCACCCCCCCTCTCCGGGTGAACACCGGGGAGCTGTTTTTT
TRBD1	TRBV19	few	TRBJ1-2	CASRKIPTGAYGYTF	TGTGCCAGTAGGAAAATACCAACAGGGGCCTATGGCTACACCTTC
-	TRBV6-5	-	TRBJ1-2	CASSYPGQLTF	TGTGCCAGCAGTTACCCCGGACAGTTAACCTTC
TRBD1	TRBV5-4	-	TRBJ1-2	CASSFGQGKTRGYTF	TGTGCCAGCAGCTTTGGACAGGGGAAGACCAGGGGCTACACCTTC
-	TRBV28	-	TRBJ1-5	CASSPYDRSNQPQHF	TGTGCCAGCAGTCCGTACGACAGAAGCAATCAGCCCCAGCATTTT
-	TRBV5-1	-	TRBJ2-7	CASHRDGGYEQYF	TGCGCCAGCCATAGAGACGGGGGCTACGAGCAGTACTTC
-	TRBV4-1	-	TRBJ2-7	CASSQERGTYEQYF	TGCGCCAGCAGCCAAGAAAGAGGAACCTACGAGCAGTACTTC
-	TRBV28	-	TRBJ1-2	CASSSPGLDGYTF	TGTGCCAGCAGCTCTCCAGGGCTAGACGGCTACACCTTC
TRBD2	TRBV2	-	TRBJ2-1	CASSSWTSVEQFF	TGTGCCAGCAGCTCCTGGACTAGCGTTGAGCAGTTCTTC
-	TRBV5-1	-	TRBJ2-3	CASSLEAVSDTQYF	TGCGCCAGCAGCTTGGAAGCGGTCTCGGATACGCAGTATTTT
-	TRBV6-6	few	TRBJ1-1	CASSRRTHTEAFF	TGTGCCAGCAGTCGACGGACACACACTGAAGCTTTCTTT
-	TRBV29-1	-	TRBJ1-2	CSVEGAFSQLGYTF	TGCAGCGTTGAAGGGGCGTTTTCCCAGTTGGGCTACACCTTC
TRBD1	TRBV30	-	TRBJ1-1	CAWGQGAENTEAFF	TGTGCCTGGGGACAGGGGGCGGAGAACACTGAAGCTTTCTTT
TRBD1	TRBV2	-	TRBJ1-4	CASSVVGGKGEKLFF	TGTGCCAGCAGTGTTGTAGGGGGCAAGGGTGAAAAACTGTTTTTT
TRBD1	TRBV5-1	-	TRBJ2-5	CASRQGRETQYF	TGCGCCAGCCGACAGGGACGAGAGACCCAGTACTTC
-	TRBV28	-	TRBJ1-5	CASSAPVAVSNQPQHF	TGTGCCAGCAGTGCTCCTGTAGCCGTTAGCAATCAGCCCCAGCATTTT
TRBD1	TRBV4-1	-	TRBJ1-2	CASSPLGQGGDGYTF	TGCGCCAGCAGCCCACTGGGACAGGGAGGGGATGGCTACACCTTC
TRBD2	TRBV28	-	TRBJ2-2	CATAHEAGVITGELFF	TGTGCCACTGCCCACGAAGCGGGAGTGATCACCGGGGAGCTGTTTTTT
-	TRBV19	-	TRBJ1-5	CASSKQLNQPQHF	TGTGCCAGTAGTAAACAGCTCAATCAGCCCCAGCATTTT
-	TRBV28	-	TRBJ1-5	CASSGMGGAHQPQHF	TGTGCCAGCAGTGGTATGGGGGGGGCCCATCAGCCCCAGCATTTT
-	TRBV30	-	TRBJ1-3	CAWRSKFSGNTIYF	TGTGCCTGGAGGAGTAAGTTCTCTGGAAACACCATATATTTT
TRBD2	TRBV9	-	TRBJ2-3	CASSFRVAGVADTQYF	TGTGCCAGCAGCTTTAGGGTAGCGGGAGTGGCAGATACGCAGTATTTT
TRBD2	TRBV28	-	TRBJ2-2	CASRSTSANTGELFF	TGTGCCAGCAGGTCGACTAGCGCGAACACCGGGGAGCTGTTTTTT
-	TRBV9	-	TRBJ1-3	CASSVSVSGNTIYF	TGTGCCAGCAGCGTATCAGTCTCTGGAAACACCATATATTTT
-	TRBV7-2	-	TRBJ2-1	CASSPPPSSYNEQFF	TGTGCCAGCAGCCCCCCTCCCTCGTCCTACAATGAGCAGTTCTTC
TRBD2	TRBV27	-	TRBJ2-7	CASIASGSYEQYF	TGTGCCAGCATTGCTAGCGGCTCCTACGAGCAGTACTTC
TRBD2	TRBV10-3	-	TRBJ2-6	CAMTSGRTSGANVLTF	TGTGCCATGACTAGCGGGAGAACGTCCGGGGCCAACGTCCTGACTTTC
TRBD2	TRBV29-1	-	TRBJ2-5	CSVDPLAGSGTQYF	TGCAGCGTTGACCCCCTAGCGGGGAGTGGGACCCAGTACTTC
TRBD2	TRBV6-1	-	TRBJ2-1	CASKKEKIMGLGQFF	TGTGCCAGCAAGAAGGAGAAGATAATGGGACTAGGGCAGTTCTTC
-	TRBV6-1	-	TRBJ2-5	CASSEWWTEETQYF	TGTGCCAGCAGTGAATGGTGGACAGAAGAGACCCAGTACTTC
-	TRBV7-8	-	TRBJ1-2	CASSLGVTGFNYGYTF	TGTGCCAGCAGCTTAGGAGTTACAGGCTTTAACTATGGCTACACCTTC
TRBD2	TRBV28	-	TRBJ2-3	CANSGGNTDTQYF	TGTGCCAACTCGGGGGGGAACACAGATACGCAGTATTTT
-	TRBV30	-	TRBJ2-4	CAWSPQGGGAKNIQYF	TGTGCCTGGAGCCCGCAGGGAGGAGGGGCCAAAAACATTCAGTACTTC
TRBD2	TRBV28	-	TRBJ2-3	CASRPSGGRTDTQYF	TGTGCCAGCAGGCCTAGCGGGGGGCGTACAGATACGCAGTATTTT